One and the same sample provided the 2 T cell receptor beta chains below, sequenced in a study of OX40 agonist ivuxolimab in advanced cancers. Measured with immunoSEQ multiplex PCR; TCRdb has only the in-frame clones, and not every one. The sample holds about 120,000 clones, approximately 90% seen once. This sample comprised CD4+ or CD8+ T cells sorted from blood, obtained in a trial of the OX40 agonist ivuxolimab. Receptors were obtained from an adult with an advanced solid tumor such as melanoma, head and neck, liver or kidney cancer.

This chain connects TRBV19 to TRBJ1-4; D is unresolved. Germline CDR1 LNHDA, CDR2 SQIVND (reference sequence). Between the trimmed V and J ends, which lost 7 bases and 2 bases, there was a span of 17 bases. The CDR3 spans 16 residues. The CDR3 bases are TGTGCCAGTAAGGACCGATCGATTGGGACTAATGAAAAACTGTTTTTT. Encoded protein: CASKDRSIGTNEKLFF.

The chain uses TRBV5-1 and TRBJ2-1; 9 bases fit TRBD2. Germline V lookup: CDR1 SGHRS, CDR2 YFSETQ. V dropped 0 bases and J dropped 2; count of bases not matched to a gene: 6. The CDR3 extends over 17 amino acids. The chain's CDR3 is CASSLVLAGTTYNEQFF. Here the CDR3 DNA reads TGCGCCAGCAGCTTGGTCCTAGCGGGGACCACCTACAATGAGCAGTTCTTC.